The 19 T cell receptor beta chains given below trace back to one sample, sequenced in a study of blood T cells in healthy people across ages. Primers used in a second PCR of roughly 7 to 12 cycles were a sample-barcoded 5' primer and a J-beta primer mix. TCRdb re-derived calls from the 5' RACE reads in MiXCR, one entry per CDR3 protein. The sample includes around 990,000 distinct CDR3 sequences, 35% to 40% of them seen just once. Material for sequencing was blood. Source of these receptors: a man aged 18 to 29 in good health.

This chain joins TRBV20-1 and TRBJ1-4, with D maybe TRBD1 (5 bases). Deletions cut 6 bases from V and 8 bases from J, with 16 bases between. Germline CDR1 is DFQATT and CDR2 is SNEGSKA (reference sequence). This CDR3 has 13 amino acids. CDR3 loop: CSAPVQGFEKLFF. In DNA form, the CDR3 reads TGCAGTGCACCTGTGCAGGGATTCGAAAAACTGTTTTTT.

This rearrangement joins TRBV20-1 to TRBJ2-7; D is unresolved. Germline CDR1 is DFQATT and CDR2 is SNEGSKA (reference sequence). V lost 0 bases and J lost 2, with 11 bases in between. The CDR3 is 14 amino acids. The CDR3 nucleotides read TGCAGTGCTAGAGATGTGGCAAAACCCTACGAGCAGTACTTC. Protein sequence: CSARDVAKPYEQYF.

A word on this clonotype: With a much larger clone just one base away, this may be a read error. This CDR3 reads CAISEHAGHNSPLHF. CDR3 coding DNA: TGTGCCATCAGTGAGCACGCGGGGCACAATTCACCCCTCCACTTT. The chain couples TRBV10-3 to TRBJ1-6, with a tentative D call TRBD1 (5 bases). CDR1 is ENHRY and CDR2 is SYGVKD in the germline V gene. The V and J ends lost 2 bases and 7 bases respectively, with 12 bases between them. This CDR3 is 15 amino acids long.

The V and J genes are TRBV27 and TRBJ1-5; D is ambiguous. Trimming took 0 bases from V and 6 from J, leaving 9 bases between them. The germline V gene has CDR1 MNHEY and CDR2 SMNVEV (reference sequence). The CDR3 length is 14 residues. CDR3 protein: CASSLSILGQPQHF. Written as DNA, the CDR3 is TGTGCCAGCAGTTTATCGATTTTAGGTCAGCCCCAGCATTTT.

The sample holds a few counts of this clonotype. The rearrangement joins TRBV5-4 to TRBJ1-1; perhaps TRBD1 as D (5 bases). Germline-derived CDR1 and CDR2 are SGHNT and YYREEE (reference sequence). Trimming took off 3 bases at V and 5 bases at J, with 17 bases between the two ends. This CDR3 has 15 residues. The CDR3 region is CASSSTRDPGTEAFF. The CDR3 DNA follows: TGTGCCAGCAGCTCGACCCGGGACCCCGGAACTGAAGCTTTCTTT.

This CDR3 is CASSLAQSSTEAFF. The CDR3 nucleotides read TGTGCCAGCAGCTTAGCGCAATCGAGCACTGAAGCTTTCTTT. V gene TRBV7-9 combines with J gene TRBJ1-1; D call uncertain. Deletions cut 0 bases from V and 4 bases from J, with 9 bases between. Germline V CDR1 and CDR2: SEHNR, FQNEAQ (reference sequence). The CDR3 is 14 residues long.

The chain recombines TRBV20-1 with TRBJ2-5, with 7 bases fitting TRBD2. The CDR3 extends over 16 amino acids. CDR1 is DFQATT, CDR2 SNEGSKA, per germline (reference sequence). Trimming took 5 bases from V and 4 from J; bases not matched to a gene: 16. CDR3 in DNA: TGCAGTGCTGGAAGCAGACTAGCCCTCATGGGAGAGACCCAGTACTTC. Residues: CSAGSRLALMGETQYF.

This clonotype was seen only a few times. V gene TRBV12-3 or TRBV12-4 combines with J gene TRBJ1-4; D not certain. Deletions cut 5 bases from V and 0 bases from J, with 10 bases between. The CDR3 contains 15 residues. The CDR3, as DNA: TGTGCCAGCAGTCTACTGCAGGCAACTAATGAAAAACTGTTTTTT. It is translated as CASSLLQATNEKLFF.

This chain uses TRBV7-2 with TRBJ1-2; 8 bases are a match to TRBD1. The trim removed 5 bases at V and 7 bases at J, leaving 6 bases unmatched. Germline assignment: CDR1 SGHTA and CDR2 FQGNSA. This CDR3 comprises 13 residues. The CDR3 spells CASSDGQGGGYTF. In DNA, the CDR3 is TGTGCCAGCAGCGATGGACAGGGCGGTGGCTACACCTTC. The variable domain in full, completed from reference TRBV7-2 and TRBJ1-2, reads GAGVSQSPSNKVTEKGKDVELRCDPISGHTALYWYRQSLGQGLEFLIYFQGNSAPDKSGLPSDRFSAERTGGSVSTLTIQRTQQEDSAVYLCASSDGQGGGYTFGSGTRLTVV.

The gene calls are TRBV7-2 and TRBJ1-2; D is unresolved. This CDR3 is built from 14 residues. CDR1 is SGHTA, CDR2 FQGNSA, per germline. The germline V and J ends were trimmed by 1 base and 3 bases, with 9 bases remaining between them. The CDR3 region has the DNA TGTGCCAGCAGCTTAGTTTACGGAGACTATGGCTACACCTTC. Translated: CASSLVYGDYGYTF.

This clonotype occurred many times. This rearrangement joins TRBV7-2 to TRBJ2-5; possible D gene TRBD1, 5 bases. The CDR3 covers 12 residues. From germline, CDR1 is SGHTA and CDR2 FQGNSA. V lost 2 bases, J lost 11 bases, and 12 bases lay in between. The CDR3, as DNA: TGTGCCAGCAGCTTAATGACAGACTCGCAGTACTTC. Amino acids: CASSLMTDSQYF.

A remark on this clonotype: Just one base apart from a much larger clone, this may be a read error. V usage is TRBV12-3 or TRBV12-4 and J usage is TRBJ2-3; D uncertain. The CDR3 is made up of 15 amino acids. As DNA, the CDR3 is TGTGCCAGCAGTTTGGAGAGCAAAAGCATAGATACGCAGTATTTT. Its translation: CASSLESKSIDTQYF.

This clonotype was counted a single time. A read error may account for a junction end that differs from germline. The rearrangement links TRBV29-1 to TRBJ2-2; TRBD1 agrees at 10 bases. The germline V gene has CDR1 SQVTM and CDR2 ANQGSEA. The CDR3 has 14 amino acids. The CDR3 region has the DNA TGCGGCGTTGAAGGGACAGGGGTCGCCGGGGAGCTGTTTTTT. Amino acid sequence: CGVEGTGVAGELFF.

The rearrangement joins TRBV12-3 or TRBV12-4 to TRBJ1-1, with TRBD1 identical over 10 bases. The CDR3 consists of 16 residues. V shed 4 bases and J 4 bases; nucleotides not matched to a gene: 9. Written as DNA, the CDR3 is TGTGCCAGCAGTTCCCGTCCCCGGGACAGGGGCACTGAAGCTTTCTTT. Protein: CASSSRPRDRGTEAFF.

The table lists this clonotype with a few counts. The chain uses TRBV7-2 and TRBJ2-3, with TRBD2 matching 12 bases. Germline trimming cut 6 bases from V and 6 bases from J; bases unmatched to any gene: 4. Per germline, CDR1 SGHTA and CDR2 FQGNSA. This CDR3 has 14 amino acids. CDR3 DNA: TGTGCCAGCAGACTAGCGGGGGGTGGGGATACGCAGTATTTT. Translating gives CASRLAGGGDTQYF. Supplemented by reference TRBV7-2 and TRBJ2-3, the full variable domain reads GAGVSQSPSNKVTEKGKDVELRCDPISGHTALYWYRQSLGQGLEFLIYFQGNSAPDKSGLPSDRFSAERTGGSVSTLTIQRTQQEDSAVYLCASRLAGGGDTQYFGPGTRLTVL.

This chain connects TRBV7-9 to TRBJ2-1; D may match TRBD1 or TRBD2 (5 bases each). Trimming shortened V by 1 base and J by 14 bases, and 12 bases separated the two germline ends. Germline assignment: CDR1 SEHNR and CDR2 FQNEAQ (reference sequence). This CDR3 spans 12 amino acids. Written as DNA, the CDR3 is TGTGCCAGCAGCTTAGGGGGGAACAGTGAGTTCTTC. Amino acid sequence: CASSLGGNSEFF.

The rearrangement links TRBV5-1 to TRBJ1-6, with 8 bases matching TRBD1. Germline V gives CDR1 SGHRS, CDR2 YFSETQ. Trimming at V came to 3 bases and at J to 10 bases, leaving 9 bases not matched to a gene. The CDR3 length is 15 residues. The CDR3 is CASSSGQGPQSPLHF. The CDR3 DNA reads as TGCGCCAGCAGCTCCGGACAGGGTCCTCAATCACCCCTCCACTTT.

This clonotype came up a few times. The chain carries TRBV6-1 and TRBJ2-1, with TRBD1 matching 7 bases. This CDR3 is built from 18 residues. Per germline, CDR1 MNHNS and CDR2 SASEGT. The V and J ends lost 4 bases and 9 bases, in that order; junction bases with no gene match: 21. CDR3 DNA: TGTGCCAGCAGTGGGGGGCCAAGGGGGCCTACCGTTGTGGGTGAGCAGTTCTTC. This sequence encodes CASSGGPRGPTVVGEQFF.

This clonotype was detected a few times. The chain recombines TRBV5-1 with TRBJ1-1; D not certain. In germline, CDR1 is SGHRS, CDR2 YFSETQ. This CDR3 region has 12 residues. V was trimmed by 4 bases and J by 4 bases, leaving 8 bases between them. CDR3 DNA: TGCGCCAGCAGCCCGGAGGGCACTGAAGCTTTCTTT. It is translated as CASSPEGTEAFF.